This TCR beta chain stems from a study of T cells expressing NK-cell markers. Study details: Obtained from sorted CD3+CD56+NKG2C+, CD3+CD56+NKG2C- and CD3+CD56-NKG2C+ T cells were the TCR beta repertoires.

About this clonotype: Its specificity is not known.

This CDR3 has 14 residues. Germline values: CDR1 LGHNA, CDR2 YNFKEQ. Whole-study findings and limits: No clear determination of HCMV specificity was made for expanded NKG2C+ T cell clones.

TCRdb re-analyzed the 5' RACE reads; it lists each CDR3 protein once, without DNA. The sample table includes 550,000 to 600,000 distinct CDR3 sequences. The sequenced material came from blood T cells: a sorted CD56 or NKG2C T cell subset, CD4+ or CD8+ T cells, or bulk PBMC T cells (not recorded which). The chain links TRBV4-2 to TRBJ2-7; TCRdb gives TRBD2 as the D gene, but with no DNA this cannot be confirmed. The TCR was taken from a man younger than 30 in good health. The CDR3 region is CASSTPGTRDEQYF.